The source of this T cell receptor beta chain is a study of human T cells and chemical hapten exposure. Study-wide background: Alopecia areata, totalis or universalis affected patients who were mostly female.

TCRdb re-derived calls from the RACE reads in MiXCR, one entry per CDR3 protein. The sample has roughly 38,000 distinct CDR3 sequences; 9.5% are singletons. The germline CDR1 and CDR2 sequences are SGHTA and FQGTGA. This CDR3 has 15 amino acids. V was cut by 1 base and J by 5 bases, with 14 bases left in between. At least ten counts were recorded for this clonotype. Time point given: patch test 3, about 24 weeks after DPC sensitization. Documented treatment: therapeutic diphenylcyclopropenone sensitization with weekly scalp DPC. Blood, whole and unfractionated, served as the source for total RNA extraction.

The chain joins TRBV7-3 to TRBJ1-1, with a tentative D call TRBD1 (6 bases). The TCR comes from a man between 50 and 59 years old with alopecia areata. Some clones in this sample may be carry-over from other donors' samples. The input for sequencing was whole blood, taken in connection with sensitization to the hapten diphenylcyclopropenone (DPC). In DNA, the CDR3 is TGTGCCAGCAGCTTAATGTCAGGGGCGAGGACTGAAGCTTTCTTT. It specifies CASSLMSGARTEAFF.